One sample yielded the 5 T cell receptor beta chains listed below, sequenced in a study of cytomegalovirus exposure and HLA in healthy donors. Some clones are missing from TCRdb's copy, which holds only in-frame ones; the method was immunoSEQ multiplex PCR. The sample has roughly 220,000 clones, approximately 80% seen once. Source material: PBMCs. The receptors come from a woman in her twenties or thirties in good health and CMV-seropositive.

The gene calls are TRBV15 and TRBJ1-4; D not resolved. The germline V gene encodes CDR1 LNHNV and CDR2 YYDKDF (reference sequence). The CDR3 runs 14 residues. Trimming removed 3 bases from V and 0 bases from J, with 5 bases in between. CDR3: CATSRRTTNEKLFF. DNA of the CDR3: TGTGCCACCAGCAGGAGAACAACTAATGAAAAACTGTTTTTT.

The CDR3 DNA follows: TGTGCCAGTAGTCCAAACAGGGGGTACAATGAGCAGTTCTTC. This sequence encodes CASSPNRGYNEQFF. The rearrangement links TRBV19 to TRBJ2-1; TRBD1 agrees at 8 bases. Germline V gene sequence: CDR1 LNHDA, CDR2 SQIVND (reference sequence). This CDR3 is 14 amino acids long. V was clipped by 5 bases and J by 4 bases; unmatched bases: 4.

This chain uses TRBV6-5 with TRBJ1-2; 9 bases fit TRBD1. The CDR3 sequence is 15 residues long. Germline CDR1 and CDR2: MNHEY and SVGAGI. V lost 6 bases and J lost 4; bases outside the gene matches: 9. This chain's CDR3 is CASRQDRGVLYGYTF. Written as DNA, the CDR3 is TGTGCCAGCAGACAGGACAGGGGAGTCCTCTATGGCTACACCTTC.

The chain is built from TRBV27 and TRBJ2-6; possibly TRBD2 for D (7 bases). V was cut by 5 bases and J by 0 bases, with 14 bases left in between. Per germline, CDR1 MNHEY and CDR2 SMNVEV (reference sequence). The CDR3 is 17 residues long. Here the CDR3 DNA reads TGTGCCAGCAGTGCCGCGGGGGCTCACTCTGGGGCCAACGTCCTGACTTTC. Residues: CASSAAGAHSGANVLTF.

CDR3 region: CASSYDGSLIEQYF. The CDR3, as DNA: TGTGCCAGCAGTTACGACGGGAGTCTAATCGAGCAGTACTTC. The gene calls are TRBV6-5 and TRBJ2-7, with D perhaps matching TRBD2 (6 bases). The CDR3 consists of 14 residues. V lost 2 bases and J 6 bases, leaving 14 bases between the germline ends. Germline V gene sequence: CDR1 MNHEY, CDR2 SVGAGI.